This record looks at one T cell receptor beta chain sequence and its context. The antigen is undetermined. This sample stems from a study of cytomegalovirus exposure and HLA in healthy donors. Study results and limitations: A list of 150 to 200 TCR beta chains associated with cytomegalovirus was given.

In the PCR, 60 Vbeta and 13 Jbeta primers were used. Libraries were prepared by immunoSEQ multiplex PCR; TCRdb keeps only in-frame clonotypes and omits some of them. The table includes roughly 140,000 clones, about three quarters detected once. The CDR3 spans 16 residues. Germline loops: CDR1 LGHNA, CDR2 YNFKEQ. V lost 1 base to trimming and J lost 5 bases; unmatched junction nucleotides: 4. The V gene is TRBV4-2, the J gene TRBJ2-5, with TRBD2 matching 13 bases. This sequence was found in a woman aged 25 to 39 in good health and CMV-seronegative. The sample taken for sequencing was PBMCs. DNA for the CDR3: TGTGCCAGCAGCCAAGTTGGGACTAGCGGGACGGAGACCCAGTACTTC. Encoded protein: CASSQVGTSGTETQYF.